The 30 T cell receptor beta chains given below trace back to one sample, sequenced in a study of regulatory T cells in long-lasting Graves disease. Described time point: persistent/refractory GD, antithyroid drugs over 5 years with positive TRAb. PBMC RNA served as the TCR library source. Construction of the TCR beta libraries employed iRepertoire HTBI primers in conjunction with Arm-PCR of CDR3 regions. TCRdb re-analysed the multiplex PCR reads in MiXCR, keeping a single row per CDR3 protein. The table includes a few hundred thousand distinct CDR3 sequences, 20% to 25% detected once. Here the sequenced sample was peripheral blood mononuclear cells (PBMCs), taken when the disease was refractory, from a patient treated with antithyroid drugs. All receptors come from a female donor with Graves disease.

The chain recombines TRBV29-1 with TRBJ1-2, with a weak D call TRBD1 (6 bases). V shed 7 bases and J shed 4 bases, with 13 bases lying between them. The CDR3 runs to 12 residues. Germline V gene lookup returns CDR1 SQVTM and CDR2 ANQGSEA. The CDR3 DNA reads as TGCAGCGCCAAGGACAGCGGCTATGGCTACACCTTC. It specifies CSAKDSGYGYTF.

The CDR3 is CASSQALGLSSYEQYF. CDR3 in DNA: TGTGCCAGCAGCCAGGCCCTGGGACTTAGCTCCTACGAGCAGTACTTC. V and J are TRBV4-2 and TRBJ2-7; D is possibly TRBD2 (6 bases). Trimming left V 3 bases short and J 0 bases short, with 15 bases between. The CDR3 has 16 amino acids. Germline V gene lookup returns CDR1 LGHNA and CDR2 YNFKEQ.

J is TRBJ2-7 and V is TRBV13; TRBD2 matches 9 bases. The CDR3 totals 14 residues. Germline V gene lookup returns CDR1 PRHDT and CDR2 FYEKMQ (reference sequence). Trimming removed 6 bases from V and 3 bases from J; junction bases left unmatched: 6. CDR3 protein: CASRRGGESYEQYF. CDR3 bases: TGTGCCAGCAGGCGGGGGGGAGAGAGCTACGAGCAGTACTTC.

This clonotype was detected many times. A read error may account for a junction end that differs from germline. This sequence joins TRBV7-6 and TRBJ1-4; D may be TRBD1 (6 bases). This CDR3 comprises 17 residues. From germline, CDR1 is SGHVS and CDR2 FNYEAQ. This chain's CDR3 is CASSLSVRTATNEKLFF. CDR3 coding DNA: TGTGCCAGCAGCTTATCCGTTCGGACAGCAACAAATGAAAAACTGTTTTTT.

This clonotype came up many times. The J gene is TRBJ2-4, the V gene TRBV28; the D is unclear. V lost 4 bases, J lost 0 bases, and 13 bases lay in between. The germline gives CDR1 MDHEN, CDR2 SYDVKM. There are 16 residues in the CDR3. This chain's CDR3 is CASSSYPQLAKNIQYF. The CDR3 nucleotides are TGTGCCAGCAGTTCGTATCCACAACTAGCCAAAAACATTCAGTACTTC. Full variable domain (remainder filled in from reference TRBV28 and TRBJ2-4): DVKVTQSSRYLVKRTGEKVFLECVQDMDHENMFWYRQDPGLGLRLIYFSYDVKMKEKGDIPEGYSVSREKKERFSLILESASTNQTSMYLCASSSYPQLAKNIQYFGAGTRLSVL.

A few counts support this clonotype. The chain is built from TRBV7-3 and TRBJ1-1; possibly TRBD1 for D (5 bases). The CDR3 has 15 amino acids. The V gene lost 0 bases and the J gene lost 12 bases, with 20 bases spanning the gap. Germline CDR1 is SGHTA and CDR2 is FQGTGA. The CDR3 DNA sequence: TGTGCCAGCAGCTTAACCAGTGGGGCAGGGTCAGAGTCTTTCTTT. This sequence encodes CASSLTSGAGSESFF.

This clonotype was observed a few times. Here the CDR3 DNA reads TGTGCCAGCAGTTTATCAGGGCTGGTGAACACTGAAGCTTTCTTT. Translation gives CASSLSGLVNTEAFF. The V gene is TRBV27, the J gene TRBJ1-1; D is uncertain. The germline V and J ends were trimmed by 0 bases and 0 bases, with 8 bases remaining between them. The CDR3 extends over 15 amino acids. Germline CDR1 reads MNHEY; CDR2 reads SMNVEV (reference sequence).

In nucleotides, the CDR3 is TGTGCCAGCAGCCCGACAAACTCTGGAAACACCATATATTTT. Amino acid sequence: CASSPTNSGNTIYF. The rearrangement joins TRBV2 to TRBJ1-3; unclear D gene. The germline CDR1 and CDR2 sequences are SNHLY and FYNNEI. There are 14 residues in the CDR3. V was pared by 6 bases and J by 0 bases, with 9 bases between.

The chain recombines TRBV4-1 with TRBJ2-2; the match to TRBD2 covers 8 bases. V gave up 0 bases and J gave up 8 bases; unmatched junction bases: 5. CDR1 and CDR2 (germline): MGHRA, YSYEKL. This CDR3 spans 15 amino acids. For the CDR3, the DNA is TGCGCCAGCAGCCAAGATGGCGGGAGGCGAGGGGAGCTGTTTTTT. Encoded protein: CASSQDGGRRGELFF.

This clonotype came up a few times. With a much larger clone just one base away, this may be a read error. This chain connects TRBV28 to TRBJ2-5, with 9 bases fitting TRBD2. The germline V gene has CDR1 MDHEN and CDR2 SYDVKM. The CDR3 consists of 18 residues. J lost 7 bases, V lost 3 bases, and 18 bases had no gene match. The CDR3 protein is CASSLPVPLAGVRGTQYF. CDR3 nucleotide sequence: TGTGCCAGCAGTTTGCCAGTACCTTTAGCGGGAGTGCGAGGGACCCAGTACTTC.

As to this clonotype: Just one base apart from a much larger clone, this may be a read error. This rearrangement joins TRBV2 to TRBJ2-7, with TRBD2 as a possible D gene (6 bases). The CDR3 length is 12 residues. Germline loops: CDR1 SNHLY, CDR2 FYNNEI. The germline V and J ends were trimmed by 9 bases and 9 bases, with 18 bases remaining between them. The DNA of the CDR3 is TGTGCCAGTCGGAGGGTAGGAATCGGGCAGTACTTC. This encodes CASRRVGIGQYF.

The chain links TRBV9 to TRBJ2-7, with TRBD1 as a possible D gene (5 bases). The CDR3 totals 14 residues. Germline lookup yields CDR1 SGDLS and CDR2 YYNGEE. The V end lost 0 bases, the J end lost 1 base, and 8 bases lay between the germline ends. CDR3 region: CASSVVGASYEQYF. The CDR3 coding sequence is TGTGCCAGCAGCGTAGTAGGGGCGTCCTACGAGCAGTACTTC.

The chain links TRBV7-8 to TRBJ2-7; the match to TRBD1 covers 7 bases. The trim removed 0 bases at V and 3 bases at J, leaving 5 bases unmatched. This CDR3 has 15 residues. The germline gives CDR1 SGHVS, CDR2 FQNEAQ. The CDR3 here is CASSLATGINYEQYF. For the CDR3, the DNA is TGTGCCAGCAGCTTAGCGACAGGGATCAACTACGAGCAGTACTTC.

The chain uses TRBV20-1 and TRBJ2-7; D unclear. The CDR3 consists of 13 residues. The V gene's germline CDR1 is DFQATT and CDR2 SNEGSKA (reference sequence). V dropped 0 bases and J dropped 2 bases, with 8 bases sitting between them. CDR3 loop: CSARDLRAYEQYF. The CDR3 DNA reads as TGCAGTGCTAGAGATCTAAGGGCCTACGAGCAGTACTTC.

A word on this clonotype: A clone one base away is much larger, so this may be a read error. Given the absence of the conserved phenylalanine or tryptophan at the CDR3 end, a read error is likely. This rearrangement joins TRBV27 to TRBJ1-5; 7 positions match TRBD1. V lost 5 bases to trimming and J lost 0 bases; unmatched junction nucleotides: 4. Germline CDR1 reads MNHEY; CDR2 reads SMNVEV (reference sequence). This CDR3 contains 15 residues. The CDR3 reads CASSRDSLSNQPQHS. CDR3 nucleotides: TGTGCCAGCAGTAGGGACAGCCTTAGCAATCAGCCCCAGCATTCT.

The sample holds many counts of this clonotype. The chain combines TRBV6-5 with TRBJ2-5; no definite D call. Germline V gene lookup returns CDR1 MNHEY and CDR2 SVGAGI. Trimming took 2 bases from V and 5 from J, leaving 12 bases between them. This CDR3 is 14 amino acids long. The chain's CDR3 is CASSYRRQGETQYF. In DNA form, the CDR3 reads TGTGCCAGCAGTTACAGGCGGCAAGGGGAGACCCAGTACTTC.

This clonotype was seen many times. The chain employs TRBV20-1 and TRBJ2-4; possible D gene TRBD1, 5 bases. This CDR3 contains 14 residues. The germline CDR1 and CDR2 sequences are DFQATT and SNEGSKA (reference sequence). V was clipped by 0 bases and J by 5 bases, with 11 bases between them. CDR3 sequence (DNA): TGCAGTGCTAGAGATCACGGCAGGGAAAACATTCAGTACTTC. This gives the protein CSARDHGRENIQYF.

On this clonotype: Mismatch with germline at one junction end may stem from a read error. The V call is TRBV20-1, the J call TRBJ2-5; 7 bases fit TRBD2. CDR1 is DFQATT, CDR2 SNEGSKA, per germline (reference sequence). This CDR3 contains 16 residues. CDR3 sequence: CSAPAPDGLVQETRYF. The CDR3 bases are TGCAGTGCTCCCGCACCCGACGGACTAGTACAAGAGACCCGGTACTTC.

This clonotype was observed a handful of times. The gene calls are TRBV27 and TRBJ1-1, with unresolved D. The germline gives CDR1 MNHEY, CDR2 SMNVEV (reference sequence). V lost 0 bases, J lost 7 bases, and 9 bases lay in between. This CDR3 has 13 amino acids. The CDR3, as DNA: TGTGCCAGCAGTTTATCGCGAGGCGTTGAAGCTTTCTTT. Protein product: CASSLSRGVEAFF.

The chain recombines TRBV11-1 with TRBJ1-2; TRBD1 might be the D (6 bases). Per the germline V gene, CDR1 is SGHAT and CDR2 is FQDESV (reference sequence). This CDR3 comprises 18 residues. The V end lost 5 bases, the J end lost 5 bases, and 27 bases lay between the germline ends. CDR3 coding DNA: TGTGCCAGCAGCCCGTCTCCCCTCCCCTCGACAGGACAGTATGGCTACACCTTC. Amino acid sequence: CASSPSPLPSTGQYGYTF.

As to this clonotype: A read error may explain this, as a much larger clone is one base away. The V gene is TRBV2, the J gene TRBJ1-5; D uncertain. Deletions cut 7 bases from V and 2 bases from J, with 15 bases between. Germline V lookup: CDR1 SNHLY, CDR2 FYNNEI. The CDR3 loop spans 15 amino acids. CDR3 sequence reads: CASKTPGMGNQPQHF. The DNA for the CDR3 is TGTGCCAGCAAGACTCCCGGAATGGGCAATCAGCCCCAGCATTTT.

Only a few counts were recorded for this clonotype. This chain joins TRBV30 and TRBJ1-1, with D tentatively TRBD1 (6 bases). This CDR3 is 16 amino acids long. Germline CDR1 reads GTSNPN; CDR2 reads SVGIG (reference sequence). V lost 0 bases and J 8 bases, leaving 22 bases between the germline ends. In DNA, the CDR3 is TGTGCCTGGAGTGTGATTGGACAGCCGGGGGGCGGGGAAGCTTTCTTT. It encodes CAWSVIGQPGGGEAFF.

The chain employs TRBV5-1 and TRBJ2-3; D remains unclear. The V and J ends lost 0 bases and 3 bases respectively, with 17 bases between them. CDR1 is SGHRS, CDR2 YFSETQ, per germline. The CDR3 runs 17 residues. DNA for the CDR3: TGCGCCAGCAGCTTGGAGGAACACACAGAGGTGACAGATACGCAGTATTTT. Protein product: CASSLEEHTEVTDTQYF. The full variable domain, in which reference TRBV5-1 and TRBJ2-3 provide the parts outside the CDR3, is KAGVTQTPRYLIKTRGQQVTLSCSPISGHRSVSWYQQTPGQGLQFLFEYFSETQRNKGNFPGRFSGRQFSNSRSEMNVSTLELGDSALYLCASSLEEHTEVTDTQYFGPGTRLTVL.

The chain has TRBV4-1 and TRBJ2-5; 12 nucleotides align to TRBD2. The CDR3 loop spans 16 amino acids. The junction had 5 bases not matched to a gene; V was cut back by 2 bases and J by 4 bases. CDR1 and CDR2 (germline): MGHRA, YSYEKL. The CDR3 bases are TGCGCCAGCAGCCAACCGACTAGCGGGAGCCCAGAGACCCAGTACTTC. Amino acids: CASSQPTSGSPETQYF.

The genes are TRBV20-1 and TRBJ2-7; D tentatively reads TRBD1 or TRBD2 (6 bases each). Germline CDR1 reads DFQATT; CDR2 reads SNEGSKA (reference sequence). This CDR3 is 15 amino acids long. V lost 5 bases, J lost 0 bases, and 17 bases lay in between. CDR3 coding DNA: TGCAGTGCTCAGAGGGGGGCCGGGAGCTCCTACGAGCAGTACTTC. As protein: CSAQRGAGSSYEQYF.

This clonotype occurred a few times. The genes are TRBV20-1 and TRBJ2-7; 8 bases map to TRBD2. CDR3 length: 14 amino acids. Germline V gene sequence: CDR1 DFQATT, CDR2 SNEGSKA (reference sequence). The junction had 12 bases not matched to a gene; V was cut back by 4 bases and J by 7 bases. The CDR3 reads CSATLTSVGREQYF. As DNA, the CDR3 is TGCAGTGCTACCCTGACTAGCGTCGGGCGGGAGCAGTACTTC.

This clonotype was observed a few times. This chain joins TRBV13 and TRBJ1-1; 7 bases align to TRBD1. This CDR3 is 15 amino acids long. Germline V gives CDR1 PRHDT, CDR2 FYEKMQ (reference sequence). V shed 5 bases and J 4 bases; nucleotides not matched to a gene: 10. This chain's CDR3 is CASSPRDRGITEAFF. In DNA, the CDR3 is TGTGCCAGCAGCCCAAGGGACAGAGGGATCACTGAAGCTTTCTTT.

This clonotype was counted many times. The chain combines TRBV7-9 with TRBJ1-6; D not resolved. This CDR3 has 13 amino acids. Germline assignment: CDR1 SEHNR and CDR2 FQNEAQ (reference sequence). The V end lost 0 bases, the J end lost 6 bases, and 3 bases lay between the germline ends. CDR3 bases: TGTGCCAGCAGCTTAGCCCCTAATTCACCCCTCCACTTT. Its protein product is CASSLAPNSPLHF.

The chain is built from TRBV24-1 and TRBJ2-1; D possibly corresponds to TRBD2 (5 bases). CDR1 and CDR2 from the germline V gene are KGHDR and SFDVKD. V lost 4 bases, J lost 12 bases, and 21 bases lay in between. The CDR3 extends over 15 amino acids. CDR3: CATSEAAGIMTGQFF. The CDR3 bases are TGTGCCACCAGTGAGGCCGCCGGGATTATGACGGGGCAGTTCTTC.

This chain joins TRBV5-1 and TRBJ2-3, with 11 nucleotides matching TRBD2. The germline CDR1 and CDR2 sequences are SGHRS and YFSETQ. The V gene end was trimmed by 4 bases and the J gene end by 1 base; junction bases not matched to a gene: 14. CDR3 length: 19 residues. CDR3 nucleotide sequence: TGCGCCAGCAGCGTTAGCGGGAGGGCCGGTGCGAGGGGCACAGATACGCAGTATTTT. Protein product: CASSVSGRAGARGTDTQYF. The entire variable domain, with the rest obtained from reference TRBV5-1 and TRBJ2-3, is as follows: KAGVTQTPRYLIKTRGQQVTLSCSPISGHRSVSWYQQTPGQGLQFLFEYFSETQRNKGNFPGRFSGRQFSNSRSEMNVSTLELGDSALYLCASSVSGRAGARGTDTQYFGPGTRLTVL.